This TCR beta chain was obtained from a study of blood T cell repertoires in COVID-19. Study at large: Sites across the United States, Italy and Spain contributed samples from acute and convalescent COVID-19. Sources were T cells, B-cell-depleted T cells, or PBMCs; the material itself was cDNA or gDNA.

Germline-derived CDR1 and CDR2 are SGHTA and FQGNSA. Unmatched junction bases numbered 4, after V lost 6 bases and J lost 3 bases. CDR3 length: 13 residues. Study processing details: Amplification of reference gene primers provided the estimated nucleated cell counts. Sequencing used immunoSEQ multiplex PCR; TCRdb keeps in-frame clones, though not all of them. Clonal size and the V and J genes are those of that table, whereas D and trimming came from the DNA. The table shows 130,000 or so clones, with around 76% occurring only once. This TCR derives from a human donor in a cohort sampled during active COVID-19. The rearrangement links TRBV7-2 to TRBJ1-2; TRBD1 matches at 7 bases. Sequencing was done on a sample of peripheral blood. The CDR3 here is CASSRGQDYGYTF. The CDR3 nucleotides are TGTGCCAGCAGTAGGGGGCAGGACTATGGCTACACCTTC.